One and the same sample provided the 21 T cell receptor beta chains below, sequenced in a study of T cells in Graves' hyperthyroidism and ophthalmopathy. The CDR3 regions of TCR beta were amplified from RNA transcripts. The study used the HTBI primer set for a first-round RT-PCR of the TCR CDR3. In TCRdb, the multiplex PCR reads were re-called with MiXCR into one record per CDR3 protein. The data show about 260,000 distinct CDR3 sequences, with roughly 17% seen just once and 25% to 30% held by the top ten. The sequenced sample consisted of blood. These receptors were taken from a woman in her late teens or twenties with Graves' ophthalmopathy.

This clonotype was counted many times. This chain connects TRBV6-1 to TRBJ2-7; D not resolved. Germline V gene lookup returns CDR1 MNHNS and CDR2 SASEGT. Trimming left V 5 bases short and J 1 base short, with 15 bases between. The length of the CDR3 is 15 residues. CDR3 nucleotides: TGTGCCAGCAGTCATGGGCCGCCCATTTCCTACGAGCAGTACTTC. This sequence encodes CASSHGPPISYEQYF.

This clonotype was detected ten times or more. The junction and the germline gene differ at one end; a read error may be behind it. The chain joins TRBV7-7 to TRBJ2-5, with D possibly being TRBD2 (5 bases). CDR1 SSHAT and CDR2 FNYEAQ come from the germline V gene (reference sequence). The CDR3 loop spans 15 amino acids. CDR3 sequence (DNA): TGTGCTAGCAGCTCGGACTTACCCCCCCCAGGGACCCAGTACTTC. Protein: CASSSDLPPPGTQYF.

This clonotype was recorded many times. The V and J genes are TRBV20-1 and TRBJ2-3; D is ambiguous. Germline V gives CDR1 DFQATT, CDR2 SNEGSKA (reference sequence). This CDR3 is 12 amino acids long. V was trimmed by 6 bases and J by 0 bases, leaving 7 bases between them. This CDR3 reads CSAPLSTDTQYF. CDR3 sequence (DNA): TGCAGTGCACCCCTAAGCACAGATACGCAGTATTTT.

In its sample, this clonotype was seen many times. This chain joins TRBV28 and TRBJ1-2; D perhaps matches TRBD1 (5 bases). This CDR3 region has 12 residues. Germline CDR1 reads MDHEN; CDR2 reads SYDVKM. V lost 2 bases, J lost 6 bases, and 7 bases lay in between. The CDR3 here is CASSLKGNGYTF. The CDR3 DNA follows: TGTGCCAGCAGTTTAAAGGGGAATGGCTACACCTTC.

This clonotype was picked up many times. This chain joins TRBV7-2 and TRBJ2-4; TRBD2 matches at 7 bases. The length of the CDR3 is 13 residues. With 5 bases clipped from V and 5 bases from J, the junction kept 3 bases outside the gene matches. Germline CDR1 reads SGHTA; CDR2 reads FQGNSA. CDR3 coding DNA: TGTGCCAGCAGCCGGGACTACCAAAACATTCAGTACTTC. Residues: CASSRDYQNIQYF.

This clonotype was recorded many times. V usage is TRBV4-1 and J usage is TRBJ2-5; 14 nucleotides line up with TRBD2. Germline V lookup: CDR1 MGHRA, CDR2 YSYEKL. The V gene end was trimmed by 0 bases and the J gene end by 4 bases; junction bases not matched to a gene: 10. The CDR3 is 19 amino acids. In DNA, the CDR3 is TGCGCCAGCAGCCAAGAACGTAGACTAGCGGGAGGGAGCGGAGAGACCCAGTACTTC. This sequence encodes CASSQERRLAGGSGETQYF.

Many counts were recorded for this clonotype. This chain uses TRBV7-8 with TRBJ2-5; D ambiguous. Trimming removed 4 bases at V and 2 bases at J, with 14 bases between. This CDR3 contains 15 residues. In germline, CDR1 is SGHVS, CDR2 FQNEAQ. Written as DNA, the CDR3 is TGTGCCAGCAGCTCCTTGGATCCGCGGCAAGAGACCCAGTACTTC. Translated, it gives CASSSLDPRQETQYF.

This clonotype was seen at least ten times. The chain recombines TRBV11-3 with TRBJ2-7; 8 positions match TRBD2. Trimming at V came to 0 bases and at J to 5 bases, leaving 3 bases not matched to a gene. The germline V gene encodes CDR1 SGHNT and CDR2 YENEEA. The CDR3 runs 14 residues. The CDR3 coding sequence is TGTGCCAGCAGCTTAGAACTAGCGGACCACGAGCAGTACTTC. This gives the protein CASSLELADHEQYF.

This clonotype has ten or more counts. The chain has TRBV28 and TRBJ1-2; D gene unclear. This CDR3 has 13 amino acids. CDR1 is MDHEN and CDR2 is SYDVKM in the germline V gene. V lost 7 bases and J 4 bases, leaving 13 bases between the germline ends. Here the CDR3 DNA reads TGTGCCAGCATGGGTAGCCTGACCTATGGCTACACCTTC. This gives the protein CASMGSLTYGYTF.

Many counts were recorded for this clonotype. Given a much more abundant clone one base away, this may be a read error. The chain couples TRBV28 to TRBJ2-4; TRBD2 matches at 9 bases. The V gene's germline CDR1 is MDHEN and CDR2 SYDVKM. J lost 9 bases, V lost 6 bases, and 6 bases had no gene match. This CDR3 comprises 13 residues. CDR3 residues: CASSPGREGIQYF. The CDR3 nucleotides read TGTGCCAGCAGCCCAGGGCGGGAGGGCATTCAGTACTTC.

The chain combines TRBV4-1 with TRBJ1-5; D is ambiguous. Per the germline V gene, CDR1 is MGHRA and CDR2 is YSYEKL. Trimming left V 6 bases short and J 1 base short, with 13 bases between. This CDR3 comprises 15 residues. The CDR3 DNA is TGCGCCAGCAGGTCCATAGGGAGAAGCAATCAGCCCCAGCATTTT. Translated, it gives CASRSIGRSNQPQHF.

In this sample, this clonotype turned up a few times. The genes are TRBV5-1 and TRBJ1-3; D is unresolved. The CDR3 is made up of 15 amino acids. The germline V gene encodes CDR1 SGHRS and CDR2 YFSETQ. V was trimmed by 6 bases and J by 0 bases, leaving 13 bases between them. The CDR3 nucleotides are TGCGCCAGCACCCCCGGAGCGGCCTCTGGAAACACCATATATTTT. Translating it yields CASTPGAASGNTIYF.

This clonotype was detected ten times or more. The rearrangement uses TRBV5-1 and TRBJ1-2; the D gene is possibly TRBD1 (6 bases). The CDR3 sequence is 14 residues long. The V gene's germline CDR1 is SGHRS and CDR2 YFSETQ. Trimming left V 4 bases short and J 4 bases short, with 14 bases between. CDR3 sequence: CASSISDSFYGYTF. The CDR3 bases are TGCGCCAGCAGCATATCGGACAGCTTCTATGGCTACACCTTC.

The chain couples TRBV5-5 to TRBJ1-3; D remains unclear. Germline V gene sequence: CDR1 SGHKS, CDR2 YYEKEE (reference sequence). CDR3 size: 17 residues. The V end was cut by 3 bases, the J end by 0 bases, with 16 bases between. The CDR3 reads CASSWVLQTSSGNTIYF. CDR3 DNA sequence: TGTGCCAGCAGCTGGGTCTTACAGACCAGCTCTGGAAACACCATATATTTT.

V is TRBV11-2 and J is TRBJ2-5; weak D call: TRBD1 (5 bases). V was trimmed by 7 bases and J by 1 base, leaving 16 bases between them. Looked up from germline, CDR1 is SGHAT and CDR2 is FQNNGV. The CDR3 length is 15 residues. CDR3 nucleotides: TGTGCCAGCACCGACCATGACAGTGCCCAAGAGACCCAGTACTTC. It specifies CASTDHDSAQETQYF. Looking up the rest from reference TRBV11-2 and TRBJ2-5 gives the full variable domain: EAGVAQSPRYKIIEKRQSVAFWCNPISGHATLYWYQQILGQGPKLLIQFQNNGVVDDSQLPKDRFSAERLKGVDSTLKIQPAKLEDSAVYLCASTDHDSAQETQYFGPGTRLLVL.

This clonotype was counted many times. This chain connects TRBV28 to TRBJ1-1; 7 bases agree with TRBD1. Germline assignment: CDR1 MDHEN and CDR2 SYDVKM. Trimming removed 3 bases from V and 12 bases from J; junction bases left unmatched: 10. The CDR3 extends over 13 amino acids. The CDR3 loop is CASSFKNRGTTFF. CDR3 sequence (DNA): TGTGCCAGCAGTTTTAAAAACAGGGGCACAACTTTCTTT.

At least ten counts were recorded for this clonotype. The rearrangement uses TRBV4-3 and TRBJ2-3; TRBD2 matches at 11 bases. There are 15 residues in the CDR3. V was clipped by 3 bases and J by 6 bases; unmatched bases: 5. CDR1 is LGHNA, CDR2 YSLEER, per germline. The CDR3 spells CASSHGTSGVDTQYF. The CDR3 DNA is TGCGCCAGCAGCCACGGGACTAGCGGTGTCGATACGCAGTATTTT.

Many counts were recorded for this clonotype. V gene TRBV20-1 combines with J gene TRBJ2-7; perhaps TRBD1 as D (7 bases). The CDR3 is 14 amino acids. Germline loops: CDR1 DFQATT, CDR2 SNEGSKA (reference sequence). V dropped 0 bases and J dropped 3 bases, with 12 bases sitting between them. The CDR3 spells CSARDRQGGYEQYF. The CDR3 coding sequence is TGCAGTGCTAGAGATAGGCAGGGGGGCTACGAGCAGTACTTC.

This clonotype was picked up many times. The chain employs TRBV11-2 and TRBJ2-7; unclear D gene. The CDR3 is 13 residues long. The V gene's germline CDR1 is SGHAT and CDR2 FQNNGV. V was cut by 4 bases and J by 4 bases, with 11 bases left in between. Written as DNA, the CDR3 is TGTGCCAGCAGCTCTCATGTCAGGTACGAGCAGTACTTC. This sequence encodes CASSSHVRYEQYF.

Many counts were recorded for this clonotype. The V and J genes are TRBV4-1 and TRBJ1-1, with D perhaps TRBD1 (5 bases). Deletions cut 0 bases from V and 5 bases from J, with 13 bases between. The CDR3 consists of 15 residues. CDR1 MGHRA and CDR2 YSYEKL come from the germline V gene. The CDR3 nucleotides are TGCGCCAGCAGCCAAGATTTACGGGGCAAAACTGAAGCTTTCTTT. Translating it yields CASSQDLRGKTEAFF.

This clonotype was counted ten times or more. The chain couples TRBV2 to TRBJ2-7; no firm D call. The V and J ends lost 2 bases and 3 bases respectively, with 14 bases between them. The CDR3 runs 15 residues. From germline, CDR1 is SNHLY and CDR2 FYNNEI. The CDR3 region has the DNA TGTGCCAGCAGTGAACGGCCGGGTGACTTCTACGAGCAGTACTTC. Amino acids: CASSERPGDFYEQYF.